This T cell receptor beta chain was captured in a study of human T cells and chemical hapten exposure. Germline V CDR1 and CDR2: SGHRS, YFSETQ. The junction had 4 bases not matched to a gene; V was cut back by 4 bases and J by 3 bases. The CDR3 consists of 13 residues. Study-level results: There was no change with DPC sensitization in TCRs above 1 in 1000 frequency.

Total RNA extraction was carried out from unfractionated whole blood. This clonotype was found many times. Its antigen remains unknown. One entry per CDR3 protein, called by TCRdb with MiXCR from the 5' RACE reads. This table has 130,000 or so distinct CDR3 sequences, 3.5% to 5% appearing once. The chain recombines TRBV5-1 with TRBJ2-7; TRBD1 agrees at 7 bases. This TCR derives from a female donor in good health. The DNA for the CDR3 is TGCGCCAGCAGCATCCGGGACAGCTACGAGCAGTACTTC. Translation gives CASSIRDSYEQYF.